Presented here are 26 T cell receptor beta chains from one specimen sequenced in a study of blood T cell repertoires in COVID-19 (dated by TCRdb to 2019 to 2021). Library preparation employed the immunoSEQ multiplex PCR assay. Drawn from immuneACCESS, this table holds only the in-frame rearrangements with V and J called that TCRdb kept. Clones are partly lost; checked studies trace under half to an unresolved V gene and leave the rest unexplained. The sample records approximately 380,000 clones, roughly 85% of which are singletons. Approximately 3.7% of the sample goes to the ten largest clones. Material: peripheral blood. The receptor set was obtained from a woman between 18 and 29 years old with acute or convalescent COVID-19.

CDR3 in amino acids: CAWRALAGNTEAFF. For the CDR3, the DNA is TGTGCCTGGAGAGCCCTAGCGGGGAACACTGAAGCTTTCTTT. The chain uses TRBV30 and TRBJ1-1; unclear D gene. Germline V gene lookup returns CDR1 GTSNPN and CDR2 SVGIG (reference sequence). This CDR3 has 14 residues. V lost 3 bases, J lost 1 base, and 12 bases lay in between. The full variable domain, with the rest looked up from reference TRBV30 and TRBJ1-1, is SQTIHQWPATLVQPVGSPLSLECTVEGTSNPNLYWYRQAAGRGLQLLFYSVGIGQISSEVPQNLSASRPQDRQFILSSKKLLLSDSGFYLCAWRALAGNTEAFFGQGTRLTVV.

The V and J genes are TRBV2 and TRBJ1-6; the D is unclear. With 11 bases removed from V and 13 bases from J, the gap between germline ends came to 12 bases. The CDR3 spans 10 residues. CDR1 is SNHLY and CDR2 is FYNNEI in the germline V gene. CDR3 sequence: CACAEGPLHF. CDR3 coding DNA: TGTGCCTGCGCAGAGGGTCCCCTCCACTTT.

The chain has TRBV6-6 and TRBJ1-2, with 10 nucleotides matching TRBD1. The CDR3 is 15 amino acids. V shed 5 bases and J 8 bases; nucleotides not matched to a gene: 11. Germline CDR1 is MNHNY and CDR2 is SVGAGI (reference sequence). This CDR3 is CASSPEGTGAEGYTF. CDR3 in DNA: TGTGCCAGCAGTCCGGAGGGGACAGGGGCGGAAGGCTACACCTTC.

The chain links TRBV5-1 to TRBJ2-3; D not certain. The CDR3 extends over 14 amino acids. V was clipped by 4 bases and J by 1 base, with 10 bases between them. Germline V lookup: CDR1 SGHRS, CDR2 YFSETQ. CDR3 DNA sequence: TGCGCCAGCAGCCCCGAGGTAGGCACAGATACGCAGTATTTT. Protein product: CASSPEVGTDTQYF.

The chain links TRBV27 to TRBJ2-2, with TRBD2 as a possible D gene (5 bases). CDR3 length: 15 residues. Looked up from germline, CDR1 is MNHEY and CDR2 is SMNVEV (reference sequence). V was shortened by 2 bases and J by 0 bases, with 7 bases between the two germline ends. The CDR3 spells CASSLGLTNTGELFF. The CDR3 DNA follows: TGTGCCAGCAGTTTAGGACTTACGAACACCGGGGAGCTGTTTTTT.

This chain joins TRBV3-1 (or the pseudogene TRBV3-2) and TRBJ1-2; 7 bases map to TRBD1. Germline CDR1 LGHDT, CDR2 YNNKEL (reference sequence). CDR3 length: 14 amino acids. V trimming: 6 bases; J trimming: 8 bases; junction bases outside the gene matches: 12. CDR3 nucleotide sequence: TGTGCCAGCAGGACACTAGGGGGCCCGGGGGGCTACACCTTC. Translating it yields CASRTLGGPGGYTF.

The chain employs TRBV6-5 and TRBJ2-7; no definite D call. The germline gives CDR1 MNHEY, CDR2 SVGAGI. The CDR3 consists of 12 residues. V lost 4 bases, J lost 3 bases, and 7 bases lay in between. Here the CDR3 reads CASSSLYYEQYF. As DNA, the CDR3 is TGTGCCAGCAGTTCTCTCTACTACGAGCAGTACTTC.

There are a few counts of this clone. The J gene is TRBJ1-1, the V gene TRBV29-1; tentative D call: TRBD1 (5 bases). V lost 3 bases to trimming and J lost 4 bases, with 15 bases between them. Germline assignment: CDR1 SQVTM and CDR2 ANQGSEA. This CDR3 contains 14 residues. CDR3 in amino acids: CSVEGGLWSTEAFF. DNA for the CDR3: TGCAGCGTTGAGGGGGGACTTTGGAGCACTGAAGCTTTCTTT.

The gene calls are TRBV28 and TRBJ1-5; 9 bases are a match to TRBD1. Germline CDR1 reads MDHEN; CDR2 reads SYDVKM. With 6 bases clipped from V and 6 bases from J, the junction kept 6 bases outside the gene matches. The CDR3 runs to 14 residues. In DNA, the CDR3 is TGTGCCAGCAGGGTACAGGGGGCCTTTCAGCCCCAGCATTTT. This encodes CASRVQGAFQPQHF.

The V and J genes are TRBV2 and TRBJ2-2; 8 bases map to TRBD1. Germline trimming cut 4 bases from V and 6 bases from J; bases unmatched to any gene: 7. CDR1 is SNHLY and CDR2 is FYNNEI in the germline V gene. The CDR3 is 15 residues long. The CDR3 reads CASSGTGRRAGELFF. Written as DNA, the CDR3 is TGTGCCAGCAGTGGGACAGGGAGGAGGGCCGGGGAGCTGTTTTTT.

The chain combines TRBV9 with TRBJ2-1; weak D call: TRBD2 (7 bases). V lost 0 bases, J lost 6 bases, and 13 bases lay in between. The CDR3 runs 15 residues. Germline assignment: CDR1 SGDLS and CDR2 YYNGEE. The chain's CDR3 is CASSVVGGHSNEQFF. CDR3 in DNA: TGTGCCAGCAGCGTAGTCGGGGGGCATAGCAATGAGCAGTTCTTC.

The CDR3 sequence: CARKRGGEAFF. CDR3 sequence (DNA): TGTGCCAGAAAACGAGGGGGTGAAGCTTTCTTT. V and J are TRBV5-4 and TRBJ1-1; D is perhaps TRBD1 (6 bases). This CDR3 has 11 residues. Germline V CDR1 and CDR2: SGHNT, YYREEE (reference sequence). Trimming stripped 8 bases from V and 7 bases from J, with 12 bases between.

The rearrangement joins TRBV30 to TRBJ1-1; no reliable D call. The V end lost 3 bases, the J end lost 11 bases, and 16 bases lay between the germline ends. The CDR3 is 12 residues long. In germline, CDR1 is GTSNPN, CDR2 SVGIG (reference sequence). DNA of the CDR3: TGTGCCTGGAGGGAGTTAGGGAGAGACGCTTTCTTT. Translation gives CAWRELGRDAFF.

This chain uses TRBV28 with TRBJ2-1; 8 nucleotides agree with TRBD2. From germline, CDR1 is MDHEN and CDR2 SYDVKM. This CDR3 is 17 amino acids long. V dropped 2 bases and J dropped 9; count of bases not matched to a gene: 15. The CDR3, as DNA: TGTGCCAGCAGTTTAGGAGCGGGAGTCGGCATTTCGATTGAGCAGTTCTTC. Amino acid sequence: CASSLGAGVGISIEQFF.

The chain combines TRBV11-2 with TRBJ2-2; 7 bases fit TRBD2. V shed 1 base, J shed 7 bases, and the junction held 3 bases outside the gene matches. Per germline, CDR1 SGHAT and CDR2 FQNNGV. The CDR3 totals 14 residues. The CDR3 DNA is TGTGCCAGCAGCTTAGGGCTAGCGGACGGGGAGCTGTTTTTT. Translating it yields CASSLGLADGELFF. Full variable domain (rest looked up from reference TRBV11-2 and TRBJ2-2): EAGVAQSPRYKIIEKRQSVAFWCNPISGHATLYWYQQILGQGPKLLIQFQNNGVVDDSQLPKDRFSAERLKGVDSTLKIQPAKLEDSAVYLCASSLGLADGELFFGEGSRLTVL.

The rearrangement joins TRBV7-9 to TRBJ2-5; 12 bases are shared with TRBD2. The CDR3 covers 16 residues. Trimming at V came to 5 bases and at J to 2 bases, leaving 6 bases not matched to a gene. Germline values: CDR1 SEHNR, CDR2 FQNEAQ (reference sequence). This chain's CDR3 is CASSPLGLAGQETQYF. The CDR3 DNA is TGTGCCAGCAGCCCGTTAGGACTAGCGGGACAAGAGACCCAGTACTTC.

This rearrangement joins TRBV18 to TRBJ1-4; a weak D match, TRBD1 (5 bases). The CDR3 loop spans 14 amino acids. The V end was cut by 3 bases, the J end by 7 bases, with 12 bases between. The germline CDR1 and CDR2 sequences are KGHSH and LQKENI. CDR3 protein: CASSPRVGSEKLFF. For the CDR3, the DNA is TGTGCCAGCTCACCCAGGGTCGGGAGTGAAAAACTGTTTTTT.

The chain links TRBV19 to TRBJ2-7; 9 bases line up with TRBD1. V lost 3 bases and J lost 3; bases outside the gene matches: 9. Germline loops: CDR1 LNHDA, CDR2 SQIVND (reference sequence). The length of the CDR3 is 16 residues. Here the CDR3 DNA reads TGTGCCAGTAGTATCACAATGGGGACAGGGAGCTACGAGCAGTACTTC. Protein sequence: CASSITMGTGSYEQYF.

Here the CDR3 DNA reads TGTGCCAGCAGCCTCTCCGGACAGGGGCGATCCTACGAGCAGTACTTC. Amino acid sequence: CASSLSGQGRSYEQYF. V gene TRBV7-9 combines with J gene TRBJ2-7; 9 bases are a match to TRBD1. J was trimmed by 1 base and V by 5 bases; bases with no gene match: 9. The CDR3 totals 16 residues. Germline V gives CDR1 SEHNR, CDR2 FQNEAQ (reference sequence).

Regarding this clone: This may be a read error: a much more frequent sequence differs by one nucleotide. Other DNA sequences from this sample encode an identical CDR3 as well. The chain couples TRBV7-3 to TRBJ2-2, with 13 bases identical to TRBD2. CDR1 is SGHTA, CDR2 FQGTGA, per germline. This CDR3 is 16 amino acids long. CDR3 residues: CASSLLAGGPTGELFF. CDR3 coding DNA: TGCGCCAGCAGCTTACTAGCGGGGGGGCCGACCGGGGAGCTGTTTTTT.

The chain couples TRBV9 to TRBJ2-2; D is unclear. Per germline, CDR1 SGDLS and CDR2 YYNGEE. V was pared by 8 bases and J by 0 bases, with 11 bases between. The CDR3 consists of 14 residues. Here the CDR3 DNA reads TGTGCCAGTAGTTACGTGGCGAACACCGGGGAGCTGTTTTTT. Its translation: CASSYVANTGELFF.

This clone was detected only a few times. The chain uses TRBV4-1 and TRBJ1-1; 7 nucleotides line up with TRBD1. The CDR3 totals 16 residues. V lost 1 base and J lost 2; bases outside the gene matches: 7. Per the germline V gene, CDR1 is MGHRA and CDR2 is YSYEKL. CDR3 nucleotides: TGCGCCAGCAGCCAAGTGAAGGGGGCGCTTAACACTGAAGCTTTCTTT. Translating it yields CASSQVKGALNTEAFF.

The V and J genes are TRBV4-1 and TRBJ2-5; D not certain. CDR1 MGHRA and CDR2 YSYEKL come from the germline V gene. V was trimmed by 1 base and J by 5 bases, leaving 8 bases between them. The CDR3 is 13 residues long. The CDR3 DNA reads TGCGCCAGCAGCCAAGTTACGAGTGAGACCCAGTACTTC. It translates to CASSQVTSETQYF.

V and J are TRBV5-1 and TRBJ1-1; D gene unclear. V was pared by 4 bases and J by 1 base, with 14 bases between. CDR1 and CDR2 (germline): SGHRS, YFSETQ. The CDR3 is made up of 15 amino acids. For the CDR3, the DNA is TGCGCCAGCAGCCTTGGGCTACCCCGGAACACTGAAGCTTTCTTT. This encodes CASSLGLPRNTEAFF.

The rearrangement uses TRBV5-4 and TRBJ2-7, with 8 positions matching TRBD1. V lost 2 bases to trimming and J lost 7 bases; unmatched junction nucleotides: 5. The CDR3 length is 13 residues. Germline CDR1 SGHNT, CDR2 YYREEE (reference sequence). The CDR3 bases are TGTGCCAGCAGCTTCCAGGGGGCTGGGGAGCAGTACTTC. It translates to CASSFQGAGEQYF.

The rearrangement joins TRBV25-1 to TRBJ1-2; 7 bases fit TRBD1. V lost 6 bases to trimming and J lost 4 bases; unmatched junction nucleotides: 8. This CDR3 is 14 amino acids long. Looked up from germline, CDR1 is MGHDK and CDR2 is SYGVNS. For the CDR3, the DNA is TGTGCCAGCAGCGAAAGGGACAGCATCTATGGCTACACCTTC. Translated: CASSERDSIYGYTF.